This T cell receptor (beta chain) emerged from a study of blood T cell repertoires in COVID-19. At the level of the study: The samples span acute and convalescent COVID-19 from the United States, Italy and Spain. PBMCs, B-cell-depleted T cells, or T cells were the source of the cDNA or gDNA that made up the material.

V lost 5 bases to trimming and J lost 8 bases, with 9 bases between them. The V gene's germline CDR1 is SGHAT and CDR2 FQNNGV. This CDR3 has 12 amino acids. Under the authors' procedure: Reference gene primer amplification gave nucleated cell count estimates. Profiling relied on immunoSEQ multiplex PCR, and the TCRdb table lists in-frame clones only, not all of them. V, J and clone size were drawn from that table, and D and trimming were deduced from the DNA. The sample lists fewer than 120,000 clones, around 79% occurring once. This clone is a singleton in its sample. Sequenced input: peripheral blood. The chain is built from TRBV11-2 and TRBJ2-2; D not resolved. The sequence derives from a woman older than 75 with active or convalescent COVID-19. As DNA, the CDR3 is TGTGCCAGCAGCCTCGGGTTTGGGGAGCTGTTTTTT. It translates to CASSLGFGELFF.